The source of this T cell receptor (beta chain) is a study of T cell responses to AZD1222 COVID-19 vaccine. Notes on the study in general: The study identified only six AZD1222 recipients as seropositive at baseline. Donors skewed white British and female; clonal diversity was possibly underestimated. Targets within unmutated variant regions were reportedly found for nearly half of spike-specific TCRs.

To note about this clone: The antigen remains unidentified.

The data were produced by immunoSEQ multiplex PCR, yet TCRdb's version contains in-frame clones alone and is incomplete. This sample has 160,000 or so clones, with 94% found just once. V shed 5 bases and J shed 4 bases, with 11 bases lying between them. The CDR3 totals 13 residues. Germline V lookup: CDR1 LNHDA, CDR2 SQIVND (reference sequence). The clonotype comes from an adult who received the AZD1222 COVID-19 vaccine. The rearrangement uses TRBV19 and TRBJ1-2; the D is unclear. Here the sequenced sample was peripheral blood, taken 28 days after the second AZD1222 dose. In nucleotides, the CDR3 is TGTGCCAGTAGTCCCCAAGGCGGCTATGGCTACACCTTC. Residues: CASSPQGGYGYTF.